This TCR beta chain was obtained from a study of T cell responses to AZD1222 COVID-19 vaccine. Turning to the study itself: Second doses were pooled across both intervals (about 4 or about 12 weeks).

CDR1 is SEHNR and CDR2 is FQNEAQ in the germline V gene (reference sequence). The CDR3 consists of 14 residues. Trimming cost V 6 bases and J 2 bases; bases outside gene matches: 7. Study-level findings and limits: Of the AZD1222 recipients, only five to seven were seropositive at baseline. Regions left unmutated in variants are reportedly the target of nearly half of spike-specific TCRs.

Sequencing was performed with immunoSEQ multiplex PCR; in TCRdb, only in-frame clones are kept and a portion is missing. The table has some 120,000 clones, around nine tenths seen once; the top ten hold 7.2%. Concerning this clone itself: The antigen is unknown.

This chain joins TRBV7-9 and TRBJ2-7, with TRBD1 matching over 7 bases. The origin of this receptor is an adult in good health. The source material was peripheral blood, sampled on day 0 of AZD1222 vaccination. The DNA for the CDR3 is TGTGCCAGCAGGACCGGGACAGAAACCTACGAGCAGTACTTC. Amino acids: CASRTGTETYEQYF.